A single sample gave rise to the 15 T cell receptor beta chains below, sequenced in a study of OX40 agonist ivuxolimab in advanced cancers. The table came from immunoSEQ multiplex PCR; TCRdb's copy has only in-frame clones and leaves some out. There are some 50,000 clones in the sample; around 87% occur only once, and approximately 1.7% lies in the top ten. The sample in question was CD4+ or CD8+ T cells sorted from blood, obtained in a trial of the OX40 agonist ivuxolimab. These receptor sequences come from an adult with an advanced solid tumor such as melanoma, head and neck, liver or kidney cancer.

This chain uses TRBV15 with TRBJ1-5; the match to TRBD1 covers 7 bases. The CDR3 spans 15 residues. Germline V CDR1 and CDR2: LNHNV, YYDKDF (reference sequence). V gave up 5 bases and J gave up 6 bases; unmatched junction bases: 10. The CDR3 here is CATSDSYRGAQPQHF. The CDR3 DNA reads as TGTGCCACCAGCGATTCCTACAGGGGCGCTCAGCCCCAGCATTTT.

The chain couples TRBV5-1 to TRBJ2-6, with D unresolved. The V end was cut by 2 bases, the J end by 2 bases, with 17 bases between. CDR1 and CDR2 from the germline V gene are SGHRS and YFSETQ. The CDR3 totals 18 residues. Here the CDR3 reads CASSLFGFENPGANVLTF. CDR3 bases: TGCGCCAGCAGCTTATTCGGTTTCGAGAACCCTGGGGCCAACGTCCTGACTTTC.

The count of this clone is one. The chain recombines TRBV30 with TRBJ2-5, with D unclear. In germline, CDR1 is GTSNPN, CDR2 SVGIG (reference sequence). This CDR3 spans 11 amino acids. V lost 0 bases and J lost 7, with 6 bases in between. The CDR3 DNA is TGTGCCTGGAGTGTATCGGGGACCCAGTACTTC. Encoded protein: CAWSVSGTQYF.

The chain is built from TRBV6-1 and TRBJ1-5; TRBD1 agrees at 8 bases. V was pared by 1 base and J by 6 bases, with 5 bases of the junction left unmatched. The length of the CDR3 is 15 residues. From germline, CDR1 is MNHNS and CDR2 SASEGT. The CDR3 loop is CASSEGAGGPQPQHF. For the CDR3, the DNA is TGTGCCAGCAGTGAAGGGGCAGGGGGCCCTCAGCCCCAGCATTTT.

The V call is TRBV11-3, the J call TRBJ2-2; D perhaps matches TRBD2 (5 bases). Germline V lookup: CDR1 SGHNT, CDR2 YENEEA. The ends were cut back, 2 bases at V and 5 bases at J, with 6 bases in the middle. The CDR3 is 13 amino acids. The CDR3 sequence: CASSLTGTGELFF. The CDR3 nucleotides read TGTGCCAGCAGCTTAACGGGAACCGGGGAGCTGTTTTTT.

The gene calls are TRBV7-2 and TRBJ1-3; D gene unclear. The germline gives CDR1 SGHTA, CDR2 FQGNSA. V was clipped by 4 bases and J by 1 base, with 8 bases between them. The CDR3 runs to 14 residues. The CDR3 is CASSYRASGNTIYF. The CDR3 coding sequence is TGTGCCAGCAGCTACCGTGCTTCTGGAAACACCATATATTTT.

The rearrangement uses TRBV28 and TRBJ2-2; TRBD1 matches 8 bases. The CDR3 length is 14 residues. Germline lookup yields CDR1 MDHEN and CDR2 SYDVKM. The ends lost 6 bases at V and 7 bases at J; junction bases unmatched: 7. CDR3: CASRPTGVVGELFF. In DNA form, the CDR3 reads TGTGCCAGCAGACCGACAGGGGTGGTCGGGGAGCTGTTTTTT.

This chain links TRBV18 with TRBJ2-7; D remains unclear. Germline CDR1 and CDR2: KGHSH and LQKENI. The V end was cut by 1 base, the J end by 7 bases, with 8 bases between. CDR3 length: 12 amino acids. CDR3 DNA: TGTGCCAGCTCACCACAGGGCCAAGAGCAGTACTTC. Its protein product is CASSPQGQEQYF.

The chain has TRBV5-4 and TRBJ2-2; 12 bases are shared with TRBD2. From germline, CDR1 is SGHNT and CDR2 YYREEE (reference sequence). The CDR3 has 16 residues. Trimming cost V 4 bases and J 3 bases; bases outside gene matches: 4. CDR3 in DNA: TGTGCCAGCAGCCAGGGACTAGCGGGTGACACCGGGGAGCTGTTTTTT. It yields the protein CASSQGLAGDTGELFF.

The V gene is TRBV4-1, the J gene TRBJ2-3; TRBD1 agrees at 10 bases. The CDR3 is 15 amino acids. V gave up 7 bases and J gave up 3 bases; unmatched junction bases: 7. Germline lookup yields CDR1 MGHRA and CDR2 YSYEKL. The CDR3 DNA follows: TGCGCCAGCACATCCGACAGGGGGCGAACAGATACGCAGTATTTT. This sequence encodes CASTSDRGRTDTQYF.

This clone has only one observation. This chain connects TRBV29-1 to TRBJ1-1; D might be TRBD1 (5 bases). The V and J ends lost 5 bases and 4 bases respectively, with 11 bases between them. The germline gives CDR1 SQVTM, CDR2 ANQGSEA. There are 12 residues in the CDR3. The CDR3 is CSVNSGGTEAFF. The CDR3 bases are TGCAGCGTTAACTCCGGGGGCACTGAAGCTTTCTTT.

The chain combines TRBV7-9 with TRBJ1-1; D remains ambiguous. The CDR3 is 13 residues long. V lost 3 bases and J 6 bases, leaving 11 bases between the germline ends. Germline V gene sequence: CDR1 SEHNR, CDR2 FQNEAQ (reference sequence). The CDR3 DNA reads TGTGCCAGCAGCTTGGACCTGAAGGCTGAAGCTTTCTTT. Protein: CASSLDLKAEAFF.

The CDR3 DNA follows: TGTGCCAGCAGTTTCCGGGACGGAACCTACGAGCAGTACTTC. This sequence encodes CASSFRDGTYEQYF. The genes are TRBV6-5 and TRBJ2-7; D assignment may be TRBD1 or TRBD2 (5 bases each). V lost 4 bases and J 2 bases, leaving 12 bases between the germline ends. Germline V CDR1 and CDR2: MNHEY, SVGAGI. This CDR3 has 14 amino acids.

Here the CDR3 reads CASSLQGGLGTGELFF. The CDR3, as DNA: TGTGCCAGCAGCTTGCAGGGGGGGCTCGGAACCGGGGAGCTGTTTTTT. The rearrangement uses TRBV7-2 and TRBJ2-2; D tentatively reads TRBD1 or TRBD2 (7 bases each). The germline gives CDR1 SGHTA, CDR2 FQGNSA. The CDR3 is 16 amino acids. Trimming cost V 3 bases and J 5 bases, with 16 bases left between them. The full variable domain, in which reference TRBV7-2 and TRBJ2-2 provide the parts outside the CDR3, is GAGVSQSPSNKVTEKGKDVELRCDPISGHTALYWYRQSLGQGLEFLIYFQGNSAPDKSGLPSDRFSAERTGGSVSTLTIQRTQQEDSAVYLCASSLQGGLGTGELFFGEGSRLTVL.

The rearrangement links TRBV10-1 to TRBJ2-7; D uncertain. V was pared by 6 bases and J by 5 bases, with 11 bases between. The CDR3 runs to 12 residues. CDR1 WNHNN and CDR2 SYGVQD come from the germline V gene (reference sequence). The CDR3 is CASRTPSDEQYF. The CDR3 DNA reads TGCGCCAGCAGGACCCCATCAGACGAGCAGTACTTC.